The rows below give T cell receptor beta chains drawn from one sample of a study of cytomegalovirus exposure and HLA in healthy donors. Only in-frame clones appear in the TCRdb table, and some are missing; sequencing was by immunoSEQ multiplex PCR. The sample has 120,000 or so clones; about 76% are singletons. What was sequenced was PBMCs. The receptors shown here come from a man in his fifties or sixties in good health and CMV-seropositive. The CDR3 runs from the conserved cysteine through the conserved F or W. A D gene is named only where the DNA matches it firmly.

D | length | J | V | CDR3
. | 14 | TRBJ1-1 | TRBV7-2 | CASSGDRQNTEAFF
. | 18 | TRBJ2-6 | TRBV7-9 | CASSPSRGGAPGANVLTF
TRBD2 | 16 | TRBJ2-1 | TRBV7-2 | CASSYFLAGGRNEQFF
. | 15 | TRBJ1-1 | TRBV6-1 | CASSDPDSLNTEAFF
. | 15 | TRBJ2-5 | TRBV7-9 | CASSHGRVSQETQYF
TRBD2 | 15 | TRBJ2-7 | TRBV5-1 | CASSLLAGGYYEQYF
TRBD1 | 15 | TRBJ1-2 | TRBV5-1 | CASSLGQGANYGYTF
. | 12 | TRBJ2-2 | TRBV29-1 | CAAGWGTGELFF
TRBD1 | 17 | TRBJ1-2 | TRBV27 | CASSLFRDRGDLFGYTF
TRBD1 | 16 | TRBJ2-5 | TRBV5-4 | CASRTGDRGRQETQYF
. | 15 | TRBJ1-4 | TRBV7-2 | CASSRTYTTNEKLFF
. | 14 | TRBJ2-3 | TRBV9 | CASSVVGRTDTQYF
TRBD1 | 18 | TRBJ2-1 | TRBV4-1 | CASSQDRFLGQNYNEQFF
TRBD2 | 15 | TRBJ2-7 | TRBV19 | CASSRRGLAGGEQYF
TRBD2 | 16 | TRBJ2-2 | TRBV27 | CASSLKAGGPAGELFF
. | 12 | TRBJ2-7 | TRBV18 | CASSLAVGEQYF
. | 16 | TRBJ1-2 | TRBV4-1 | CASSLIGQGVDYGYTF
TRBD1 | 14 | TRBJ1-3 | TRBV2 | CASSIGTEGNTIYF